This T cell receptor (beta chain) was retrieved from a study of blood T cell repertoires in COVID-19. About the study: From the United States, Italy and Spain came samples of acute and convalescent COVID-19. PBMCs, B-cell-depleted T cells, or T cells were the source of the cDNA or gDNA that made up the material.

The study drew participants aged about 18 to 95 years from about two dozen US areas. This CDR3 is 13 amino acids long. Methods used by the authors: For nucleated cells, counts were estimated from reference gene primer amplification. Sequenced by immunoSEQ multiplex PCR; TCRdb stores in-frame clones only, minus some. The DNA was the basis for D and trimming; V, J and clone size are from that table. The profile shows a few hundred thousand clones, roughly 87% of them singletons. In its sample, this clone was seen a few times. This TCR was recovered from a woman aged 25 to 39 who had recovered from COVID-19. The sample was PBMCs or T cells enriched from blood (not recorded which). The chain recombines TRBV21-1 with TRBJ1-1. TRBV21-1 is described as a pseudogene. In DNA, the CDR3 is TGTGCCAGCAAGGCCGCGGGGCACACTGAAGCTTTCTTT. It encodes CASKAAGHTEAFF.